A selection of T cell receptor beta chains follows, all from one sample in a study of blood T cell repertoires in COVID-19. TCRdb's copy holds only in-frame clones and misses some; the assay was immunoSEQ multiplex PCR. The sample lists 200,000 to 300,000 clones, 70% to 90% occurring once. Input material: PBMCs or T cells enriched from blood (not recorded which). Receptors were obtained from a woman in her thirties or forties with acute COVID-19. Each CDR3 is given with its conserved first and last residue. D genes are given only for firm matches. Size is omitted from some rows. Given values are once, few, many or a class for expanded clones.

>TRBV16|TRBD2|TRBJ2-5|-
CASSPIGRTPQETQYF
TGTGCCAGCAGCCCAATCGGGAGGACTCCACAAGAGACCCAGTACTTC
>TRBV18|TRBD1|TRBJ1-2|-
CASSPGQDNYGYTF
TGTGCCAGCTCGCCCGGACAGGACAACTATGGCTACACCTTC
>TRBV27|-|TRBJ1-1|-
CASSFQQGLATEAFF
TGTGCCAGCAGTTTTCAACAGGGTCTAGCCACTGAAGCTTTCTTT
>TRBV13|TRBD1|TRBJ1-1|-
CASSLGTGEWNTEAFF
TGTGCCAGCAGCTTAGGGACAGGGGAATGGAACACTGAAGCTTTCTTT
>TRBV28|TRBD2|TRBJ2-4|-
CASSPRTSGKVGNIQYF
TGTGCCAGCAGCCCACGGACTAGCGGGAAGGTCGGGAACATTCAGTACTTC
>TRBV27|-|TRBJ2-6|-
CASSLASGANVLTF
TGTGCCAGCAGTTTGGCCTCTGGGGCCAACGTCCTGACTTTC
>TRBV9|-|TRBJ1-4|-
CASSKGGLGEKLFF
TGTGCCAGCAGCAAGGGGGGGTTAGGAGAAAAACTGTTTTTT
>TRBV7-2|-|TRBJ2-3|-
CASSLGAGLSTDTQYF
TGTGCCAGCAGCTTAGGGGCAGGGTTGAGCACAGATACGCAGTATTTT
>TRBV5-1|-|TRBJ2-7|-
CASSPRVSDSEQYF
TGCGCCAGCAGCCCGAGGGTTAGCGACTCCGAGCAGTACTTC
>TRBV7-2|TRBD2|TRBJ2-3|-
CASSLLAGLGTDTQYF
TGTGCCAGCAGCTTATTAGCGGGGCTCGGCACAGATACGCAGTATTTT
>TRBV15|-|TRBJ2-2|-
CATSTGVNTGELFF
TGTGCCACCAGCACGGGAGTAAACACCGGGGAGCTGTTTTTT
>TRBV11-2|TRBD1|TRBJ1-2|few
CASRHRDRDGYTF
TGTGCCAGCAGACACCGGGACAGGGATGGCTACACCTTC
>TRBV29-1|-|TRBJ2-3|once
CSVVWATDTQYF
TGCAGCGTTGTATGGGCCACAGATACGCAGTATTTT
>TRBV12-3/TRBV12-4|TRBD2|TRBJ2-1|-
CASLGLDTDEQFF
TGTGCCAGCCTGGGACTAGATACGGATGAGCAGTTCTTC
>TRBV5-1|TRBD2|TRBJ2-1|-
CASSLVSGGGNEQFF
TGCGCCAGCAGCTTGGTTAGCGGGGGCGGGAATGAGCAGTTCTTC
>TRBV5-1|-|TRBJ1-2|few
CASSPRSGVGSSGYTF
TGCGCCAGCAGCCCTAGATCCGGGGTAGGATCGTCCGGCTACACCTTC
>TRBV13|TRBD1|TRBJ2-7|-
CASSELASGQGTSYEQYF
TGTGCCAGCAGCGAACTCGCGAGCGGACAGGGGACTTCCTACGAGCAGTACTTC
>TRBV18|-|TRBJ2-3|-
CASSHGHGPTDTQYF
TGTGCCAGCTCGCACGGACACGGGCCCACAGATACGCAGTATTTT
>TRBV7-2|-|TRBJ2-2|few
CASTKGGGAGELFF
TGTGCCAGCACTAAAGGGGGCGGGGCCGGGGAGCTGTTTTTT
>TRBV4-2|-|TRBJ1-6|-
CASSPSDRETPLHF
TGTGCCAGCAGCCCCTCCGACCGGGAAACGCCCCTCCACTTT
>TRBV30|-|TRBJ2-7|-
CAWGDSSYEQYF
TGTGCCTGGGGTGACAGTTCCTACGAGCAGTACTTC
>TRBV27|-|TRBJ1-4|-
CASRRGGDEKLFF
TGTGCCAGCAGAAGGGGTGGGGATGAAAAACTGTTTTTT
>TRBV27|TRBD2|TRBJ2-3|-
CASSFLAGGTDTQYF
TGTGCCAGCAGTTTCCTAGCGGGGGGCACAGATACGCAGTATTTT
>TRBV7-2|TRBD2|TRBJ2-1|-
CASSRLAGEGNEQFF
TGTGCCAGCAGTCGGCTAGCGGGAGAAGGGAATGAGCAGTTCTTC
>TRBV29-1|TRBD1|TRBJ1-6|-
CSVGGQGDNSPLHF
TGCAGCGTGGGGGGACAGGGTGATAATTCACCCCTCCACTTT
>TRBV7-9|TRBD2|TRBJ2-7|-
CASSPGGKMGQLEQYF
TGTGCCAGCAGCCCGGGGGGGAAAATGGGGCAGTTGGAGCAGTACTTC
>TRBV2|-|TRBJ1-4|-
CASAGGGANEKLFF
TGTGCCAGCGCCGGGGGTGGGGCTAATGAAAAACTGTTTTTT
>TRBV5-8|-|TRBJ2-6|-
CASSSGQRMGSGANVLTF
TGTGCCAGCAGCTCCGGACAGAGGATGGGCTCTGGGGCCAACGTCCTGACTTTC
>TRBV5-8|-|TRBJ1-6|-
CASSLLADSPLHF
TGTGCCAGCAGCTTGCTGGCCGATTCACCCCTCCACTTT
>TRBV2|-|TRBJ1-1|-
CASNPTGYTEAFF
TGTGCCAGCAATCCGACAGGCTACACTGAAGCTTTCTTT
>TRBV7-8|-|TRBJ2-5|-
CASSLEGRIQGRETQYF
TGTGCCAGCAGCTTAGAAGGAAGGATTCAGGGTCGGGAGACCCAGTACTTC
>TRBV5-1|-|TRBJ1-4|-
CASSLAQAATNEKLFF
TGCGCCAGCAGCTTGGCACAGGCTGCAACTAATGAAAAACTGTTTTTT
>TRBV5-6|TRBD1|TRBJ2-3|-
CASSFQPGTGRSTDTQYF
TGTGCCAGCAGCTTTCAACCCGGGACAGGGAGGAGCACAGATACGCAGTATTTT
>TRBV5-1|TRBD2|TRBJ2-5|-
CASSPGTSGRGETQYF
TGCGCCAGCAGCCCCGGGACTAGCGGTAGGGGCGAGACCCAGTACTTC
>TRBV3-1/TRBV3-2|-|TRBJ2-5|-
CASSDPGHGQGVGQETQYF
TGTGCCAGCAGTGATCCGGGACACGGGCAGGGAGTGGGACAAGAGACCCAGTACTTC
>TRBV7-2|TRBD2|TRBJ2-3|-
CASSLGGLAGYTDTQYF
TGTGCCAGCAGCTTAGGAGGCCTAGCGGGCTACACAGATACGCAGTATTTT
>TRBV5-1|-|TRBJ1-4|-
CASSLGITNEKLFF
TGCGCCAGCAGCTTGGGTATAACTAATGAAAAACTGTTTTTT
>TRBV6-2/TRBV6-3|-|TRBJ2-7|-
CASSSQQGFYYEQYF
TGTGCCAGCAGTTCCCAACAGGGATTTTACTACGAGCAGTACTTC
>TRBV5-8|TRBD2|TRBJ2-5|-
CASSLAGTSGGAIRQETQYF
TGTGCCAGCAGCTTGGCAGGGACTAGCGGGGGGGCCATCCGGCAAGAGACCCAGTACTTC
>TRBV7-8|TRBD2|TRBJ2-3|-
CASSSFGAGIRADTQYF
TGTGCCAGCAGCTCTTTCGGAGCGGGAATTAGGGCAGATACGCAGTATTTT